One T cell receptor beta chain is described in this entry. This sample was included in a study of blood T cell repertoires in COVID-19. The CDR3 contains 15 residues. V shed 0 bases and J shed 3 bases, with 9 bases lying between them. The germline CDR1 and CDR2 sequences are SGHRS and YFSETQ. The table came from immunoSEQ multiplex PCR; TCRdb's copy has only in-frame clones and leaves some out. The sample yields over 75,000 clones, roughly 82% seen once. The clonotype originates from a woman in her fifties or sixties with acute or convalescent COVID-19. The V call is TRBV5-1, the J call TRBJ1-4; D not certain. Input material: peripheral blood. The CDR3 region has the DNA TGCGCCAGCAGCTTGGGAGGGATAGCTAATGAAAAACTGTTTTTT. Translation gives CASSLGGIANEKLFF.